This TCR beta chain is from a study of CD8+ T cells in alopecia areata. This clone occurred a few times. Germline CDR1 and CDR2: SGHAT and FQNNGV. Trimming took 5 bases from V and 5 from J, leaving 8 bases between them. The CDR3 covers 12 residues. RNA was isolated and reverse transcribed to cDNA, the sequencing template. TCRdb keeps only in-frame clones here, not all; method: immunoSEQ multiplex PCR. The data hold roughly 200,000 clones, with 40% to 55% observed a single time. Indicated treatment: oral pan-JAK inhibitor, 5-10 mg twice daily. It was from alopecia areata patients that lesional scalp punch biopsies and peripheral blood were collected. PBMCs yielded sorted CD4+ and CD8+ T cells.

The source of this sequence is a human donor with alopecia areata. The gene calls are TRBV11-2 and TRBJ2-3; D ambiguous. The sample consisted of CD4+ T cells sorted from blood, taken at approximately week 36, from a patient treated with tofacitinib. In DNA, the CDR3 is TGTGCCAGCAGCCGATTTGGAGATACGCAGTATTTT. Residues: CASSRFGDTQYF.